This T cell receptor beta chain was profiled in a study of blood T cell repertoires in COVID-19. Whole-study context: The samples span acute and convalescent COVID-19 from the United States, Italy and Spain.

Enrollment of patients from Seattle took place during active infection, with longitudinal follow-up. Method: immunoSEQ multiplex PCR; TCRdb's copy keeps in-frame clones and lacks some. The table includes a few hundred thousand clones, around 90% detected once. The CDR3 contains 19 residues. Germline CDR1 is SGHRS and CDR2 is YFSETQ. V dropped 4 bases and J dropped 2; count of bases not matched to a gene: 13. The V and J genes are TRBV5-1 and TRBJ2-6; 9 nucleotides align to TRBD1. The sequenced sample consisted of peripheral blood. The TCR was taken from a woman in her thirties with COVID-19, enrolled during active disease. The CDR3 bases are TGCGCCAGCAGCGCCACTCCGGGACAGGGACCAGCTGGGGCCAACGTCCTGACTTTC. Translating it yields CASSATPGQGPAGANVLTF.